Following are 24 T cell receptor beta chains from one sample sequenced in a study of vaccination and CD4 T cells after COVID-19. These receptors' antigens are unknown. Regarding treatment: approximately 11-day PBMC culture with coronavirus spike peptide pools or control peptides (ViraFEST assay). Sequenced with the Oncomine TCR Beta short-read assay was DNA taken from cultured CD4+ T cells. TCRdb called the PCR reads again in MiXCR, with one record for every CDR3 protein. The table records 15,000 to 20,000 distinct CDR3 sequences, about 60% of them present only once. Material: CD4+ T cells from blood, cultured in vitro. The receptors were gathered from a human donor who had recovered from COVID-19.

The CDR3 DNA reads as TGTGCCAGCAGTCCCTCACGTTCTGGGACTAGCTTCAGCACAGATACGCAGTATTTT. It is translated as CASSPSRSGTSFSTDTQYF. The V and J genes are TRBV6-1 and TRBJ2-3, with 9 bases identical to TRBD2. In germline, CDR1 is MNHNS, CDR2 SASEGT. The CDR3 loop spans 19 amino acids. Losses at the gene ends were 5 bases for V and 0 bases for J; bases not matched to a gene: 15.

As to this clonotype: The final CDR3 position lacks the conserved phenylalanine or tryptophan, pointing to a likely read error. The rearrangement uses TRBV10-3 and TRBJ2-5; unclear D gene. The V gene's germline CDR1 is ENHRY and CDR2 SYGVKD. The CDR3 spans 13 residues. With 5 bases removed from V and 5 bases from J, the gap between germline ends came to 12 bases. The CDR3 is CAISSSPTETQYL. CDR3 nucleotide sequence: TGTGCCATCAGTTCATCCCCGACGGAGACCCAGTACTTA.

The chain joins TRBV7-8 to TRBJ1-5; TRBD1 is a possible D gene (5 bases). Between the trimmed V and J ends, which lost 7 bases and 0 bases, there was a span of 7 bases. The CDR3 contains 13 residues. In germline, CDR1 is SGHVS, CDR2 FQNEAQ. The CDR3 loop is CASKRGSNQPQHF. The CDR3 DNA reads TGTGCCAGCAAGAGGGGTAGCAATCAGCCCCAGCATTTT.

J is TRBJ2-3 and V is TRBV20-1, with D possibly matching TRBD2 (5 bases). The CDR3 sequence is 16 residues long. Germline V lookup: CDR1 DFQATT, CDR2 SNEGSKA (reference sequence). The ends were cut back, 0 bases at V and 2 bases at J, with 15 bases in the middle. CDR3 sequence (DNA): TGCAGTGCTAGAGATCCCCAGACGGGAAACACAGATACGCAGTATTTT. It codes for CSARDPQTGNTDTQYF.

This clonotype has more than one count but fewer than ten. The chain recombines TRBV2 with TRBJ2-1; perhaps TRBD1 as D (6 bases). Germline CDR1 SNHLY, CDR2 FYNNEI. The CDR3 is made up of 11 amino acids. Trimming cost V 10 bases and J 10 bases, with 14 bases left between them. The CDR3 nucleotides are TGTGCCACCGAAGGAACAGGGGAGCAGTTCTTC. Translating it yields CATEGTGEQFF. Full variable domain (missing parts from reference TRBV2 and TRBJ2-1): EPEVTQTPSHQVTQMGQEVILRCVPISNHLYFYWYRQILGQKVEFLVSFYNNEISEKSEIFDDQFSVERPDGSNFTLKIRSTKLEDSAMYFCATEGTGEQFFGPGTRLTVL.

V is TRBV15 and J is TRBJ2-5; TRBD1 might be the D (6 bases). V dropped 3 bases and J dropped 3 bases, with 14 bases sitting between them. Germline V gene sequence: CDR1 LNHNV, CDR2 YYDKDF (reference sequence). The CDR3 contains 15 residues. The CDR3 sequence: CATSRTPRTEETQYF. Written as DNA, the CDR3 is TGTGCCACCAGCAGGACCCCGAGGACAGAAGAGACCCAGTACTTC.

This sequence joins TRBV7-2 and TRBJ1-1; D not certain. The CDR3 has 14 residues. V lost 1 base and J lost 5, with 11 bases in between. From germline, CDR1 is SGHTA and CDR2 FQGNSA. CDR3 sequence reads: CASSLVPMWTEAFF. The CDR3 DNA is TGTGCCAGCAGCTTAGTTCCTATGTGGACTGAAGCTTTCTTT.

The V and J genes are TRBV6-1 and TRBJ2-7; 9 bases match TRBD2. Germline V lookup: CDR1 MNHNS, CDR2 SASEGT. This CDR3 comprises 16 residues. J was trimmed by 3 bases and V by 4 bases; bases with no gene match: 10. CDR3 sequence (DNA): TGTGCCAGCAGTGGAGCGGCGGGGGGGGCGGACTACGAGCAGTACTTC. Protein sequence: CASSGAAGGADYEQYF.

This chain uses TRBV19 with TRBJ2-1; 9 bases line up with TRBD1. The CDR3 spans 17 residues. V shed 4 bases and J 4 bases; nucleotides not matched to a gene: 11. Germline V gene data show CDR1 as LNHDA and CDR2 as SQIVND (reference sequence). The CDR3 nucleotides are TGTGCCAGTAGTAGAATAGACGGGACAGGGTTATACAATGAGCAGTTCTTC. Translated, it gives CASSRIDGTGLYNEQFF.

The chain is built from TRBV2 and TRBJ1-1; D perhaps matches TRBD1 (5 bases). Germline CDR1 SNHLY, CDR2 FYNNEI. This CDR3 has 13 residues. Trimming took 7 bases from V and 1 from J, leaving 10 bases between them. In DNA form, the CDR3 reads TGTGCCAGCAAAGCGGGACGGAACACTGAAGCTTTCTTT. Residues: CASKAGRNTEAFF.

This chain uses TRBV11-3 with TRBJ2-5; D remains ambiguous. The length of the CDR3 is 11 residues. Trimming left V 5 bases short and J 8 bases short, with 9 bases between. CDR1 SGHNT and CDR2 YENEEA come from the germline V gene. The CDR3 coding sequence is TGTGCCAGCAGCCTAAAGGAAACCCAGTACTTC. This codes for CASSLKETQYF.

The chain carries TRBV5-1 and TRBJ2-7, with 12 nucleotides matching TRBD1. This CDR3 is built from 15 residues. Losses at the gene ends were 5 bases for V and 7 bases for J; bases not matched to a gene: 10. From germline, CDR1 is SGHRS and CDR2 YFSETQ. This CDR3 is CASRGVGTGGNEQYF. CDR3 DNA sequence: TGCGCCAGCAGGGGCGTTGGGACAGGGGGCAATGAGCAGTACTTC.

CDR3 residues: CSAPGTGGIQPQHF. The CDR3 nucleotides read TGCAGTGCTCCGGGGACAGGTGGGATCCAGCCCCAGCATTTT. The chain joins TRBV20-1 to TRBJ1-5, with 8 bases that match TRBD1. The CDR3 sequence is 14 residues long. The germline V gene encodes CDR1 DFQATT and CDR2 SNEGSKA (reference sequence). V gave up 5 bases and J gave up 7 bases; unmatched junction bases: 10.

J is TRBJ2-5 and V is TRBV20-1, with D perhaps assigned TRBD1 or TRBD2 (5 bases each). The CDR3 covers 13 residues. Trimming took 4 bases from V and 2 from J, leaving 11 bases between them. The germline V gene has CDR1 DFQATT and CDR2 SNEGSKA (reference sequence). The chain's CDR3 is CSAITRGQETQYF. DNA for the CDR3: TGCAGTGCTATCACTAGGGGTCAAGAGACCCAGTACTTC.

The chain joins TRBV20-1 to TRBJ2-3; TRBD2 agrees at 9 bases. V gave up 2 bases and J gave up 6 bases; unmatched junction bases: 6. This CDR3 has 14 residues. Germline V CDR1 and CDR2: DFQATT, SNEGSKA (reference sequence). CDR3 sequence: CSARLSSGRDTQYF. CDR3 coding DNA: TGCAGTGCTAGATTATCCAGCGGGAGGGATACGCAGTATTTT.

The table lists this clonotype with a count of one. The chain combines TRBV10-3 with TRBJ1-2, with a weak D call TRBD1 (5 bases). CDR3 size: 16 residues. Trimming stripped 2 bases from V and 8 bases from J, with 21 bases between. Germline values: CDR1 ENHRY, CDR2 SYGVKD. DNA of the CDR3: TGTGCCATCAGTGAGACCCCGGGACGGACCGTCTCCGGCTACACCTTC. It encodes CAISETPGRTVSGYTF.

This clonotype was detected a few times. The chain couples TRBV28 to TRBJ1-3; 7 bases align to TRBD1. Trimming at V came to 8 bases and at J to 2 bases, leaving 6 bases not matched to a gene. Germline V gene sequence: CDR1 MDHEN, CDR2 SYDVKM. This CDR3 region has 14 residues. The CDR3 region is CASASGGAGNTIYF. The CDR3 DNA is TGTGCCAGCGCTTCAGGGGGTGCTGGAAACACCATATATTTT.

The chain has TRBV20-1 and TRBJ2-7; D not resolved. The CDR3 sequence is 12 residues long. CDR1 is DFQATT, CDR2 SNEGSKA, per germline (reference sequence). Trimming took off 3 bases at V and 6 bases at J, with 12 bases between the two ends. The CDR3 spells CSASRRRAEQYF. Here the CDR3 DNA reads TGCAGTGCTAGCCGCCGTCGGGCCGAGCAGTACTTC.

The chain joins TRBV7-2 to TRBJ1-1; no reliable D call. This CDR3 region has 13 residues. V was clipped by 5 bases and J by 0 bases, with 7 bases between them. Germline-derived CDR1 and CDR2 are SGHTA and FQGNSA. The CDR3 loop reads CASSPQMNTEAFF. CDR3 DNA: TGTGCCAGCAGCCCCCAGATGAACACTGAAGCTTTCTTT.

For the CDR3, the DNA is TGCGCCAGCAGCCAACTAGGGCACTTCCAAGAGACCCAGTACTTC. It encodes CASSQLGHFQETQYF. This chain uses TRBV5-1 with TRBJ2-5; D is perhaps TRBD2 (5 bases). Germline V gives CDR1 SGHRS, CDR2 YFSETQ. The CDR3 totals 15 residues. The V gene lost 4 bases and the J gene lost 1 base, with 14 bases spanning the gap.

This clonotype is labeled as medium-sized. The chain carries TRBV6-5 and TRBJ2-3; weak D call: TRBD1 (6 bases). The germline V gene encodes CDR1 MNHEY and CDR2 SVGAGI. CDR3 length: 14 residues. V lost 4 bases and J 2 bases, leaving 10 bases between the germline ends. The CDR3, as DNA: TGTGCCAGCAGTTTCAACAGGGACACAGATACGCAGTATTTT. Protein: CASSFNRDTDTQYF.

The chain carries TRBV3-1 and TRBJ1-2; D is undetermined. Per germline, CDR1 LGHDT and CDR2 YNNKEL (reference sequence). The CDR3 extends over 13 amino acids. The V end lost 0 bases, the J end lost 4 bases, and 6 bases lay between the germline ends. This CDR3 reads CASSQDLGYGYTF. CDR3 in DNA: TGTGCCAGCAGCCAAGATTTGGGCTATGGCTACACCTTC.

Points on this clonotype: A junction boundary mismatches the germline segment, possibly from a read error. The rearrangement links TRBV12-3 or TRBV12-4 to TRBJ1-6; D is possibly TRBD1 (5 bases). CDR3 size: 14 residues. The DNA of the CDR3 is TGTACCAGCAGTTTGGGCAGGGCAGGTTCACCCCTCCACTTT. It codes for CTSSLGRAGSPLHF.

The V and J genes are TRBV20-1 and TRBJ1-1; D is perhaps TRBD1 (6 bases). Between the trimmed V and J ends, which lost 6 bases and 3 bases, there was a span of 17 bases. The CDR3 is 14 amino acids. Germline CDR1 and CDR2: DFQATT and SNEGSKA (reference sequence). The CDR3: CSASVGGAYTEAFF. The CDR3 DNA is TGCAGTGCCAGTGTCGGGGGCGCGTACACTGAAGCTTTCTTT.